These 20 T cell receptor beta chains were all obtained from the same sample, sequenced in a study of tissue T cells after allogeneic stem cell transplantation. As for time point: mouse harvest day 14 after allogeneic transplant. Each mouse received 10^7 T-cell-depleted marrow cells plus 10^6 splenic CD5+ T cells by tail vein. Here immunoSEQ multiplex PCR was the method, and the copy in TCRdb shows in-frame clones only, minus some. The sample has more than 2,500 clones; 45% are singletons. The sample was lymph node tissue. These TCRs come from a female BALB/c mouse given C57BL/6 T cells with graft-versus-host disease after an allogeneic hematopoietic cell transplant.

As to this clone: The gene names here belong to mouse. The read terminates 1 residue ahead of where the CDR3 ends, so the germline J gene completes it. The chain has TRBV13-2 and TRBJ2-4, with TRBD2 matching 11 bases. Looked up from germline, CDR1 is NNHNN and CDR2 is SYGAGS (reference sequence). This CDR3 is 16 amino acids long. With 4 bases clipped from V and 1 base from J, the junction kept 5 bases outside the gene matches. The CDR3: CASGRDWGSRQNTLYF. The covered CDR3 bases are TGTGCCAGCGGTCGGGACTGGGGGTCTCGTCAAAACACCTTGTAC.

Notes on this clone: The genes are named according to mouse. The read stops 1 residue short of the end of the CDR3; the missing end is completed from the germline J gene. This sequence joins TRBV12-1 and TRBJ2-1; D unclear. This CDR3 has 15 residues. Per germline, CDR1 SGHSN and CDR2 HYEKVE. V lost 1 base and J lost 1, with 10 bases in between. The sequenced CDR3 bases are TGTGCCAGCTCTCTTCGCTGGCAAAACTATGCTGAGCAGTTC. It specifies CASSLRWQNYAEQF. The whole CDR3 reads CASSLRWQNYAEQFF.

This clone came up a few times. The listed genes are named as in mouse. The read ends 1 residue before the CDR3 terminus; that terminus is restored from the germline J gene. This rearrangement joins TRBV26 to TRBJ2-1; D unclear. The CDR3 extends over 14 amino acids. Trimming left V 6 bases short and J 0 bases short, with 9 bases between. CDR1 is KGHPV, CDR2 FQNQEV, per germline (reference sequence). The CDR3 is CASSVQYNYAEQFF. The covered CDR3 bases are TGTGCCAGCAGCGTTCAATATAACTATGCTGAGCAGTTC.

Comment on this clone: The genes and germline here are from mouse. Coverage ceases 1 residue before the CDR3 finishes, and the germline J gene fills in the end. The chain employs TRBV26 and TRBJ1-4; maybe TRBD1 (5 bases). CDR1 KGHPV and CDR2 FQNQEV come from the germline V gene (reference sequence). The length of the CDR3 is 12 residues. V gave up 6 bases and J gave up 4 bases, with 6 bases separating them. CDR3 bases read: TGTGCCAGCAGGGACAACAACGAAAGATTATTT. This translates into CASRDNNERLF. The CDR3 in its entirety is CASRDNNERLFF.

This clone turned up a few times. Gene and germline names: mouse. The sequence runs out 1 residue before the end of the CDR3; the remainder is reconstructed from the germline J gene. V gene TRBV16 combines with J gene TRBJ2-5, with 9 positions matching TRBD2. Germline assignment: CDR1 SGHSA and CDR2 FRNQAP. The CDR3 is 13 amino acids. The V segment lost 5 bases and the J segment 5 bases; nucleotides outside the gene matches: 2. The CDR3: CASSQTGGDTQYF. The sequenced CDR3 bases are TGTGCAAGCAGCCAGACTGGGGGAGACACCCAGTAC.

This clone occurred a few times. Gene names follow the mouse nomenclature. Read sequence stops 1 residue before the CDR3 end, and the germline J gene provides the missing end. The chain combines TRBV23 with TRBJ2-7; the table names TRBD2, a call not compared with the DNA. CDR3 length: 15 amino acids. Per germline, CDR1 KGHTA and CDR2 FQNQQP. The CDR3 DNA, read in part, is TGCTCCAGCAGTCAAGGGGACTGGGGGGGCTATGAACAGTAC. This translates into CSSSQGDWGGYEQY. The entire CDR3 protein reads CSSSQGDWGGYEQYF.

This clone is large (0.1 to 1%) within its sample. The listed genes are named as in mouse. Incomplete CDR3 DNA: TGTGCCAGCGGTGATGCAGGGGACAGGGAGAACTCCGACTACACC. Translating gives CASGDAGDRENSDYT. The whole CDR3 protein reads CASGDAGDRENSDYTF. This chain joins TRBV13-2 and TRBJ1-2, with TRBD1 matching over 9 bases. The sequence runs out 1 residue before the end of the CDR3; the remainder is reconstructed from the germline J gene. The CDR3 has 16 amino acids. V gave up 0 bases and J gave up 2 bases; unmatched junction bases: 5. Per the germline V gene, CDR1 is NNHNN and CDR2 is SYGAGS (reference sequence).

In the case of this clone: Gene and germline names: mouse. The read finishes 1 residue shy of the CDR3 end, and the germline J gene is used to complete it. The gene calls are TRBV13-3 and TRBJ2-2, with a weak D call TRBD2 (6 bases). The germline V and J ends were trimmed by 0 bases and 4 bases, with 10 bases remaining between them. The CDR3 sequence is 15 residues long. Germline V gives CDR1 NNHDY, CDR2 SYVADS. The sequenced part of the CDR3 DNA is TGTGCCAGCAGTGATGTTCTTGGGGGCACCGGGCAGCTCTAC. Translated, it gives CASSDVLGGTGQLY. The whole CDR3 protein is CASSDVLGGTGQLYF.

This clone was seen just once. The listed genes are named as in mouse. Sequencing ends 1 residue short of the CDR3 end; the germline J gene provides the rest. This chain connects TRBV17 to TRBJ2-7, with 9 bases fitting TRBD1. CDR1 is MNHDT and CDR2 is YYDKIL in the germline V gene. V shed 1 base and J 4 bases; nucleotides not matched to a gene: 5. The CDR3 is 15 residues long. The CDR3 protein is CASSRVTGGGYEQYF. CDR3 DNA (partial): TGTGCTAGCAGTAGAGTAACAGGGGGCGGATATGAACAGTAC.

This clone was recorded a few times. These gene names are mouse names. The missing CDR3 end, 1 residue past where the read stops, is filled in from the germline J gene. This sequence joins TRBV3 and TRBJ2-1; possibly TRBD2 for D (6 bases). The CDR3 consists of 14 residues. With 2 bases removed from V and 2 bases from J, the gap between germline ends came to 7 bases. Germline CDR1 and CDR2: SNHLY and FYNGKV (reference sequence). The CDR3 loop reads CASSLRGDYAEQFF. The CDR3 bases that were read are TGTGCCAGCAGCTTACGGGGGGACTATGCTGAGCAGTTC.

Of note for this clone: Mouse names are used for the genes. The CDR3 end lies 1 residue beyond the end of the read and is filled in from the germline J gene. The V gene is TRBV16, the J gene TRBJ2-7; 13 nucleotides line up with TRBD2. The CDR3 covers 15 residues. The trim removed 3 bases at V and 7 bases at J, leaving 6 bases unmatched. Looked up from germline, CDR1 is SGHSA and CDR2 is FRNQAP. The CDR3 sequence: CASSFGLGGREEQYF. The sequenced CDR3 bases are TGTGCAAGCAGCTTTGGACTGGGGGGGCGCGAGGAACAGTAC.

This clone is termed large (0.1 to 1%). Gene and germline names: mouse. The sequenced fragment ends 1 residue before the CDR3 boundary, so the rest is inferred from the germline J gene. The chain joins TRBV26 to TRBJ1-2, with D possibly matching TRBD1 (6 bases). There are 13 residues in the CDR3. The germline V gene has CDR1 KGHPV and CDR2 FQNQEV (reference sequence). Trimming stripped 3 bases from V and 2 bases from J, with 7 bases between. The CDR3 region is CASSLQGNSDYTF. CDR3 bases read: TGTGCCAGCAGTCTCCAGGGGAACTCCGACTACACC.

In regard to this clone: Germline and genes: mouse. The CDR3 is cut off 1 residue early in the read; its end comes from the germline J gene. The chain joins TRBV31 to TRBJ1-4; D is unclear. Germline values: CDR1 GKSSPN, CDR2 SITVG. Trimming left V 3 bases short and J 6 bases short, with 5 bases between. The CDR3 is made up of 11 amino acids. The sequenced CDR3 bases are TGTGCCTGGAGGCCAGACGAAAGATTATTT. It yields the protein CAWRPDERLF. The CDR3, in full, reads CAWRPDERLFF. The complete variable domain, with remaining parts taken from reference TRBV31 and TRBJ1-4, reads AQTIHQWPVAEIKAVGSPLSLGCTIKGKSSPNLYWYWQATGGTLQQLFYSITVGQVESVVQLNLSASRPKDDQFILSTEKLLLSHSGFYLCAWRPDERLFFGHGTKLSVL.

This clone is labeled as medium-sized. The gene symbols are mouse symbols. The read stops 1 residue short of the end of the CDR3; the missing end is completed from the germline J gene. J is TRBJ2-7 and V is TRBV20; 11 bases match TRBD2. Germline V gene sequence: CDR1 GFQATS, CDR2 STVNSAI. CDR3 length: 17 amino acids. The V segment lost 0 bases and the J segment 0 bases; nucleotides outside the gene matches: 7. The chain's CDR3 is CGARDPTGGASSYEQYF. The DNA read from the CDR3 is TGTGGTGCTAGGGATCCAACTGGGGGGGCGAGCTCCTATGAACAGTAC.

This clone is categorized as large. The gene names here belong to mouse. The DNA ends 1 residue before the CDR3 does, and the rest of the CDR3 is filled in from the germline J gene. The chain recombines TRBV1 with TRBJ2-7; D unresolved. Per the germline V gene, CDR1 is NSQYPW and CDR2 is LRSPGD (reference sequence). V was cut by 0 bases and J by 6 bases, with 3 bases left in between. There are 11 residues in the CDR3. The DNA read from the CDR3 is TGCACCTGCAGTGCAGAAGGTGAACAGTAC. It yields the protein CTCSAEGEQY. The CDR3 reads in full as CTCSAEGEQYF.

Points on this clone: The germline and genes are mouse ones. The CDR3 is cut off 1 residue early in the read; its end comes from the germline J gene. The chain recombines TRBV26 with TRBJ1-3; D unclear. Germline lookup yields CDR1 KGHPV and CDR2 FQNQEV (reference sequence). CDR3 length equals 15 residues. Trimming removed 1 base at V and 0 bases at J, with 7 bases between. The CDR3 loop is CASSLYTYSGNTLYF. Partial CDR3 DNA: TGTGCCAGCAGTCTGTACACCTATTCTGGAAATACGCTCTAT.

By sample share, this clone is large. Mouse gene names apply. The read gets to within 1 residue of the CDR3 end, and the germline J gene fills in the rest. Within the sample, other DNA sequences also encode this same CDR3. The chain couples TRBV31 to TRBJ2-7, with TRBD2 matching 8 bases. CDR1 GKSSPN and CDR2 SITVG come from the germline V gene. CDR3 size: 13 residues. J lost 6 bases, V lost 0 bases, and 4 bases had no gene match. This chain's CDR3 is CAWSLGGAGEQYF. Incomplete CDR3 DNA: TGTGCCTGGAGTCTGGGGGGGGCGGGTGAACAGTAC.

To note about this clone: The gene names given are mouse names. The read ends 1 residue early relative to the CDR3; the germline J gene fills the gap. The chain employs TRBV26 and TRBJ1-3; D ambiguous. The CDR3 covers 14 residues. The V and J ends lost 3 bases and 0 bases respectively, with 6 bases between them. Germline CDR1 reads KGHPV; CDR2 reads FQNQEV (reference sequence). This CDR3 is CASSLPNSGNTLYF. CDR3 DNA (partial): TGTGCCAGCAGTCTCCCCAATTCTGGAAATACGCTCTAT. The full variable domain, completed using reference TRBV26 and TRBJ1-3, is NSKVIQTPRYLVKGQGQKAKMRCIPEKGHPVVFWYQQNKNNEFKFLINFQNQEVLQQIDMTEKRFSAECPSNSPCSLEIQSSEAGDSALYLCASSLPNSGNTLYFGEGSRLIVV.

As to this clone: Gene names denote mouse genes. The read terminates 1 residue before the CDR3 end, so the remaining end is supplied by the germline J gene. The rearrangement links TRBV3 to TRBJ2-3; D call uncertain. Per germline, CDR1 SNHLY and CDR2 FYNGKV (reference sequence). The CDR3 has 15 amino acids. V was clipped by 1 base and J by 0 bases, with 8 bases between them. The CDR3: CASSLVLNSAETLYF. The sequenced part of the CDR3 DNA is TGTGCCAGCAGCTTAGTTTTGAATAGTGCAGAAACGCTGTAT.

A remark on this clone: Gene names are mouse gene names. The CDR3 goes on 1 residue after the read ends, and that part is filled in from the germline J gene. Other DNA sequences within the sample encode an identical CDR3. This sequence joins TRBV26 and TRBJ1-1, with D maybe TRBD1 (6 bases). V was trimmed by 6 bases and J by 1 base, leaving 9 bases between them. The CDR3 is 13 amino acids. Germline CDR1 is KGHPV and CDR2 is FQNQEV (reference sequence). The CDR3 loop is CASSPGQNTEVFF. The part of the CDR3 DNA that was read is TGTGCCAGCAGCCCGGGACAAAACACAGAAGTCTTC.